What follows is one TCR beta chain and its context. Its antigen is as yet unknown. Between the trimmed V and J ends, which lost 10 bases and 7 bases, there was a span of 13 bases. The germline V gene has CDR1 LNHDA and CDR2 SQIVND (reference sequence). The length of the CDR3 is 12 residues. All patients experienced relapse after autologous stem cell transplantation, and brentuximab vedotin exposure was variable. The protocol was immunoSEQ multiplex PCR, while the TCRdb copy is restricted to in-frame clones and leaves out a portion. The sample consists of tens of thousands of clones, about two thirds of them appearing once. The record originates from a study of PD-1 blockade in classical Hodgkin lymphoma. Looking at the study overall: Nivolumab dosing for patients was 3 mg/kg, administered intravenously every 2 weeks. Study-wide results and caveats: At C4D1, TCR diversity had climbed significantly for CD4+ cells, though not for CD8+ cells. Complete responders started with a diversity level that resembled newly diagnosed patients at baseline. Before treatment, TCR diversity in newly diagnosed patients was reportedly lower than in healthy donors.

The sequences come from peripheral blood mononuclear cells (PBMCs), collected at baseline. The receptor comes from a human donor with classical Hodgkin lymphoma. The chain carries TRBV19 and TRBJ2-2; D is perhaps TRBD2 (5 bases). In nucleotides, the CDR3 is TGTGCCACCCTCAGAGGACTCGGGGAGCTGTTTTTT. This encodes CATLRGLGELFF.